This TCR beta chain came from a study of T cells after posttransplantation cyclophosphamide (TCRdb year 2016). Notes on the research overall: T cell repertoire reconstitution was tracked by TRB sequencing after myeloablative bone marrow transplantation in which posttransplantation cyclophosphamide was used as GVHD prophylaxis. Antigen receptor sequencing covered samples from approximately 32 PTCy-treated patients and around 16 of their related bone marrow donors. Public TRB sequences were compared against a database of over 3,600 sequences linked to responses to pathogens, tumor antigens, self-antigens and alloantigens. TRB sequencing was performed on blood from all 35 or so PTCy patients with 1-year posttransplant specimens. TRA and TRB clonality were tightly correlated in ten or so samples, so subsequent TCR analyses focused on TRB only. Up to roughly 3 additional blood samples from 2 to 5.2 years after transplant were also TRB-sequenced in 3 patients, as was pretransplant blood from a handful of patients. Study-wide conclusions, independent of this receptor: Across approximately 45 patients, recipient CMV seropositivity and CMV reactivation were highly associated with TRB clonality; PTCy diversity was similar to CNI/methotrexate controls. Donor-recipient similarity was low at 1-2 months but rose over the first year, and later blood repertoires were often dominated by donor CD8+ memory clones. The TRB repertoires of T cells infiltrating skin or GI tract showed only limited overlap with the TRB repertoires of T cells in blood.

A word on this clone: Its antigen target is currently unknown. No per-base quality is available; no much larger clone lies one base away.

The control cohort consisted of around twelve patients who had myeloablative marrow transplants with methotrexate plus a calcineurin inhibitor and who were sampled 1 year after transplant. Peripheral blood and bone marrow mononuclear cells were isolated by Ficoll-Hypaque density centrifugation and were cryopreserved. V is pared back by 1 base and J by 13 bases, with 11 bases lying between the germline termini. In the germline V gene, CDR1 corresponds to SGHAT and CDR2 to FQNNGV. Measured from the cysteine to the phenylalanine, the CDR3 is 12 residues long. Only CDR3 DNA is held: 36 bases, read in frame from base 1. Genomic DNA was used for TRB sequencing, which was performed with the immunoSEQ assay at survey resolution or with the hsTCRB kit. In the authors' own workflow: The immunoSEQ software was used for initial read processing, and the LymphoSeq R package was used for repertoire analyses. Clonality was computed as 1 minus normalized Shannon entropy, and a Gini coefficient was also calculated for each TRB dataset. Phenotypes of unsorted samples were inferred by mapping TRB sequences from sorted subsets of the recipient or donor onto unsorted samples of the same recipient. Sourced from immuneACCESS, this table was stored by TCRdb with only in-frame sequences that have V and J called. A share of the clones is absent; for the studies checked, an unresolved V gene accounts for under half, and the remainder has no known explanation. Clonal size and the V and J genes are those of that table, whereas D and trimming came from the DNA. In this sample the table shows about 17,000 clones, about 82% of which occur a single time. Jointly, the top ten make up about 2.8% of the sample.

Here the sequenced sample was PBMCs, taken nearly 450 days after allogeneic stem cell transplant with calcineurin inhibitor and methotrexate. The chain joins TRBV11-2 to TRBJ2-1; the D gene is unclear. This receptor was obtained from a male patient aged 25-45 years who received an allogeneic stem cell transplant from an unrelated donor, was CMV-positive, and had acute and chronic GVHD. Some T cells present after a transplant may be cells of the graft donor. The bases are TGTGCCAGCAGCTTAGGCAGAGCAGGCCAGTTCTTC. Translated, this is CASSLGRAGQFF.